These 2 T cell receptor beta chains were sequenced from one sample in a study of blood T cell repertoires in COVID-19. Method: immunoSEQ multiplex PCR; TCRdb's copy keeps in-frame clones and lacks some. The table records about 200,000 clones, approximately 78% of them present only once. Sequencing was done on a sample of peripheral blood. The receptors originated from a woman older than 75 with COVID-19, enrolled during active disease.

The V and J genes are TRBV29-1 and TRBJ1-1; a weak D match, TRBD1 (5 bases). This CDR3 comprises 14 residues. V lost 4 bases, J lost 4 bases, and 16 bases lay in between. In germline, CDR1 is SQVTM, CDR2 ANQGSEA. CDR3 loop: CSVGPWGGGTEAFF. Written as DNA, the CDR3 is TGCAGCGTTGGCCCATGGGGGGGAGGCACTGAAGCTTTCTTT.

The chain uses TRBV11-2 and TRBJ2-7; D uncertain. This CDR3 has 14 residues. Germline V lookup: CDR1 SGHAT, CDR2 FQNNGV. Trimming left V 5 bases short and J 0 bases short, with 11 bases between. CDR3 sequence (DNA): TGTGCCAGCAGCCCGAGATTCCTCTCCTACGAGCAGTACTTC. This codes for CASSPRFLSYEQYF.